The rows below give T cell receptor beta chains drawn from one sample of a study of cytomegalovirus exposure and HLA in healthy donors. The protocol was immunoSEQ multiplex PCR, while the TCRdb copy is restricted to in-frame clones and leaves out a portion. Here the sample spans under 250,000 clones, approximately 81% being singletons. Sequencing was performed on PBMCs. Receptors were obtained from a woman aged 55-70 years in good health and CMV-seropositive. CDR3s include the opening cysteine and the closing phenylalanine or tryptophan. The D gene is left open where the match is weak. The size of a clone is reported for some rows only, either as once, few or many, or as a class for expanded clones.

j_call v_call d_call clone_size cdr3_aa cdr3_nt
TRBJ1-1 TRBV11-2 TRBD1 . CASSFGFPTGGTEAFF TGTGCCAGCAGCTTTGGTTTTCCAACAGGGGGCACTGAAGCTTTCTTT
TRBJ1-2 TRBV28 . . CASSPPRQPNYGYTF TGTGCCAGCAGTCCCCCTCGACAGCCTAACTATGGCTACACCTTC
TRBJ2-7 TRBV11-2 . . CASSFLKSSYEQYF TGTGCCAGCAGCTTTCTGAAGAGCTCCTACGAGCAGTACTTC
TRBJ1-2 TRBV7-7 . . CANPLVGCGTTLTGSYGYTF TGTGCTAACCCCCTAGTCGGTTGCGGGACTACTTTAACTGGTAGCTATGGCTACACCTTC
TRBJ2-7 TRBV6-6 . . CASRLRVEQYF TGTGCCAGCAGGCTCAGGGTCGAGCAGTACTTC
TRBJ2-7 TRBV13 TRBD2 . CASSSLGTSGRGGRSYEQYF TGTGCCAGCAGCTCCCTGGGGACTAGCGGGAGGGGGGGGCGCTCCTACGAGCAGTACTTC
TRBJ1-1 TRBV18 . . CASSPDRFAEAFF TGTGCCAGCTCACCGGACAGATTTGCTGAAGCTTTCTTT
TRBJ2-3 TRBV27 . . CASRASERMRTDTQYF TGTGCCAGCAGGGCCTCGGAGCGGATGAGGACAGATACGCAGTATTTT
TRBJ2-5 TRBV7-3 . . CASSLTSRETQYF TGTGCCAGCAGCTTAACAAGCAGGGAGACCCAGTACTTC
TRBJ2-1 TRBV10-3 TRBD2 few CAISPTSTQTYNEQFF TGTGCCATCAGCCCGACTAGCACACAAACGTACAATGAGCAGTTCTTC
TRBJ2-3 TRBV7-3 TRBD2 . CASSSTSGTYTDTQYF TGTGCCAGCAGCTCCACTAGCGGGACCTACACAGATACGCAGTATTTT
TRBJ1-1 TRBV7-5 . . CVRSQKKGQGNTEAFF TGTGTCAGAAGCCAGAAAAAGGGACAGGGCAACACTGAAGCTTTCTTT
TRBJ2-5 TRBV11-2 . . CASSLQETQYF TGTGCCAGCAGCCTACAAGAGACCCAGTACTTC
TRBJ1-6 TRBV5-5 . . CASSSPGTGYNSPLHF TGTGCCAGCAGCTCACCCGGAACAGGGTATAATTCACCCCTCCACTTT
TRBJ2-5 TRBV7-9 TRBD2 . CASSLALRTRGEETQYF TGTGCCAGCAGCTTAGCGTTGAGGACTAGGGGCGAGGAGACCCAGTACTTC
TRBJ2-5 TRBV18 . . CASSPPLSRSQETQYF TGTGCCAGCTCACCACCGTTGTCCAGATCCCAAGAGACCCAGTACTTC